This T cell receptor beta chain was recorded in a study of T cell repertoires in cytomegalovirus infection (dated by TCRdb to about 2019). The study in broad terms: The HLA type of each donor mattered for the analysis, because public TCR beta signatures pointed to carriage of CMV infection along with the matching HLA type. Overall study results and their limits: The ex vivo response was dominated by HLA-C-restricted CMV-specific TCR beta clonotypes, and the single most frequent clonotype in two of eight donors was supplied by these HLA-C-restricted clonotypes. Carriers of CMV infection plus the relevant HLA type were discriminated by the cumulative frequency of public TCR beta family members in the study cohort and in an independent roughly 370-donor cohort.

Data came from an Illumina HiSeq 1500. TCRdb reprocessing: public reads trimmed at Q25 with fastp, clones called with MiXCR, in-frame beta chains kept. One record per CDR3 amino acid sequence lists the most common genes and DNA. This sample comprises hundreds of thousands of distinct CDR3 sequences, more than 20% of them detected only once. The ten largest clonotypes hold under 8.5% of the sample. A remark on this clonotype: Its antigen is still unknown. There are no base qualities to consult, and no much larger clone falls within one base.

This TCR came from a human donor in good health (CMV status not recorded). Some clones in this sample may be carry-over from other donors' samples. The sample comprised CD8+ T cells from PBMCs.

The encoded CDR3 is CATSFLAGTSDTQYF. The DNA sequence is TGTGCCACCAGCTTCCTAGCGGGGACCAGTGATACGCAGTATTTT. In this chain, TRBV15 is recombined with TRBJ2-3, with 9 junctional bases fitting TRBD2. V is cut back by 5 bases and J by 6 bases, with 9 bases in the junction unmatched. CDR1 and CDR2, per the germline V gene (reference sequence), are LNHNV and YYDKDF. Counted from cysteine to phenylalanine, this CDR3 has 15 amino acids. Only the CDR3 DNA stays, 45 bases, in frame from base 1.